This T cell receptor beta chain was profiled in a study of T cells in Graves' hyperthyroidism and ophthalmopathy. Researchers amplified the TCR beta CDR3 regions from RNA transcripts. During a first-round RT-PCR of the TCR CDR3, the HTBI primer set was used. MiXCR, applied by TCRdb to the multiplex PCR reads, yields one record per CDR3 protein. The sample carries about 660,000 distinct CDR3 sequences, about 45% recorded once. CDR3 size: 14 residues. CDR1 and CDR2 from the germline V gene are MNHEY and SVGAGI. V lost 4 bases and J lost 2, with 12 bases in between. This clonotype was obtained from an adult man with Graves' disease, either hyperthyroidism or ophthalmopathy (not recorded which). J is TRBJ2-7 and V is TRBV6-5; no clear D gene. The sample consisted of peripheral blood or thyroid tissue (not recorded which). The chain's CDR3 is CASSFVADPYEQYF. In DNA form, the CDR3 reads TGTGCCAGCAGTTTTGTGGCGGACCCCTACGAGCAGTACTTC.